This is a list of T cell receptor beta chains from one sample in a study of early T cells in non-severe SARS-CoV-2 infection. In TCRdb, the 5' RACE reads were re-called with MiXCR into one record per CDR3 protein. Of tens of thousands of distinct CDR3 sequences in the sample, 4.7% were seen once. Sequenced input: whole blood. These receptors originate from an adult who was a healthcare worker with PCR-confirmed SARS-CoV-2 infection or an uninfected control (not recorded which). The CDR3 runs from the conserved cysteine through the conserved F or W. D genes are given only for firm matches. Size is omitted from some rows. Given values are once, few, many or a class for expanded clones.

j_gene,abundance,d_gene,v_gene,CDR3nt,CDR3aa
TRBJ1-4,many,-,TRBV5-1,TGCGCCAGCAGAGCGACGGATCTTAATGAAAAACTGTTTTTT,CASRATDLNEKLFF
TRBJ2-1,many,-,TRBV7-6,TGTGCCAGCAGCTTAGCGGTTGAGCAGTTCTTC,CASSLAVEQFF
TRBJ1-5,medium-sized,-,TRBV2,TGTGCCAGCAGTGAAGCGCGCGGGGGCAATCAGCCCCAGCATTTT,CASSEARGGNQPQHF
TRBJ1-5,few,-,TRBV27,TGTGCCATCCATTCCGGACCAGGGCTAAATCAGCCCCAGCATTTT,CAIHSGPGLNQPQHF
TRBJ1-6,medium-sized,-,TRBV18,TGTGCCAGCTCACCAGACAGTAGCATTGGTTCACCCCTCCACTTT,CASSPDSSIGSPLHF
TRBJ1-5,many,-,TRBV6-2/TRBV6-3,TGTGCCAGCAGTTACCCCCTGGGAAGCTATAACAATCAGCCCCAGCATTTT,CASSYPLGSYNNQPQHF
TRBJ1-1,-,TRBD1,TRBV7-2,TGTGCCAGCAGTTACCAACAGGGGTCTGAAGCTTTCTTT,CASSYQQGSEAFF
TRBJ2-3,many,-,TRBV24-1,TGTGCCACCAGTGATTTGGTCAGGACAGATACGCAGTATTTT,CATSDLVRTDTQYF
TRBJ1-1,many,-,TRBV3-1,TGTGCCAGCAGCAGGGCCATCACTCGGACGGCTTTCTTT,CASSRAITRTAFF
TRBJ2-5,many,-,TRBV24-1,TGTGCCACCAGTGATTTTAGGGAGACCCAGTACTTC,CATSDFRETQYF
TRBJ2-1,once,-,TRBV30,TGTGCCTTTTTTGTGGCTAGCAGAAACAATGAGCAGTTCTTC,CAFFVASRNNEQFF
TRBJ1-2,-,-,TRBV20-1,TGCAGTGCTATGGCGTCCTGGGGGCTCGAGAATGGCTACACCTTC,CSAMASWGLENGYTF
TRBJ2-3,many,TRBD2,TRBV12-3/TRBV12-4,TGTGCCAGCAGTTTAAGCAGCGGGGGGGCGGATACGCAGTATTTT,CASSLSSGGADTQYF
TRBJ2-3,many,TRBD2,TRBV11-2,TGTGCCAGCAGCTTAGGGGGCCCCGAGGCAGCGGGGAGATCAGATACGCAGTATTTT,CASSLGGPEAAGRSDTQYF
TRBJ1-5,-,TRBD1,TRBV7-9,TGTGCCAGCAGCCACGACGAACAGGGGCCTAATAGCAATCAGCCCCAGCATTTT,CASSHDEQGPNSNQPQHF
TRBJ2-3,many,-,TRBV7-9,TGTGCCAGCAGCACCATTGCGGGGCGTACCACAGATACGCAGTATTTT,CASSTIAGRTTDTQYF
TRBJ2-3,few,-,TRBV3-1,TGTGCCAGCAGCCAAGTGGTAGGGGATGCAGATACGCAGTATTTT,CASSQVVGDADTQYF